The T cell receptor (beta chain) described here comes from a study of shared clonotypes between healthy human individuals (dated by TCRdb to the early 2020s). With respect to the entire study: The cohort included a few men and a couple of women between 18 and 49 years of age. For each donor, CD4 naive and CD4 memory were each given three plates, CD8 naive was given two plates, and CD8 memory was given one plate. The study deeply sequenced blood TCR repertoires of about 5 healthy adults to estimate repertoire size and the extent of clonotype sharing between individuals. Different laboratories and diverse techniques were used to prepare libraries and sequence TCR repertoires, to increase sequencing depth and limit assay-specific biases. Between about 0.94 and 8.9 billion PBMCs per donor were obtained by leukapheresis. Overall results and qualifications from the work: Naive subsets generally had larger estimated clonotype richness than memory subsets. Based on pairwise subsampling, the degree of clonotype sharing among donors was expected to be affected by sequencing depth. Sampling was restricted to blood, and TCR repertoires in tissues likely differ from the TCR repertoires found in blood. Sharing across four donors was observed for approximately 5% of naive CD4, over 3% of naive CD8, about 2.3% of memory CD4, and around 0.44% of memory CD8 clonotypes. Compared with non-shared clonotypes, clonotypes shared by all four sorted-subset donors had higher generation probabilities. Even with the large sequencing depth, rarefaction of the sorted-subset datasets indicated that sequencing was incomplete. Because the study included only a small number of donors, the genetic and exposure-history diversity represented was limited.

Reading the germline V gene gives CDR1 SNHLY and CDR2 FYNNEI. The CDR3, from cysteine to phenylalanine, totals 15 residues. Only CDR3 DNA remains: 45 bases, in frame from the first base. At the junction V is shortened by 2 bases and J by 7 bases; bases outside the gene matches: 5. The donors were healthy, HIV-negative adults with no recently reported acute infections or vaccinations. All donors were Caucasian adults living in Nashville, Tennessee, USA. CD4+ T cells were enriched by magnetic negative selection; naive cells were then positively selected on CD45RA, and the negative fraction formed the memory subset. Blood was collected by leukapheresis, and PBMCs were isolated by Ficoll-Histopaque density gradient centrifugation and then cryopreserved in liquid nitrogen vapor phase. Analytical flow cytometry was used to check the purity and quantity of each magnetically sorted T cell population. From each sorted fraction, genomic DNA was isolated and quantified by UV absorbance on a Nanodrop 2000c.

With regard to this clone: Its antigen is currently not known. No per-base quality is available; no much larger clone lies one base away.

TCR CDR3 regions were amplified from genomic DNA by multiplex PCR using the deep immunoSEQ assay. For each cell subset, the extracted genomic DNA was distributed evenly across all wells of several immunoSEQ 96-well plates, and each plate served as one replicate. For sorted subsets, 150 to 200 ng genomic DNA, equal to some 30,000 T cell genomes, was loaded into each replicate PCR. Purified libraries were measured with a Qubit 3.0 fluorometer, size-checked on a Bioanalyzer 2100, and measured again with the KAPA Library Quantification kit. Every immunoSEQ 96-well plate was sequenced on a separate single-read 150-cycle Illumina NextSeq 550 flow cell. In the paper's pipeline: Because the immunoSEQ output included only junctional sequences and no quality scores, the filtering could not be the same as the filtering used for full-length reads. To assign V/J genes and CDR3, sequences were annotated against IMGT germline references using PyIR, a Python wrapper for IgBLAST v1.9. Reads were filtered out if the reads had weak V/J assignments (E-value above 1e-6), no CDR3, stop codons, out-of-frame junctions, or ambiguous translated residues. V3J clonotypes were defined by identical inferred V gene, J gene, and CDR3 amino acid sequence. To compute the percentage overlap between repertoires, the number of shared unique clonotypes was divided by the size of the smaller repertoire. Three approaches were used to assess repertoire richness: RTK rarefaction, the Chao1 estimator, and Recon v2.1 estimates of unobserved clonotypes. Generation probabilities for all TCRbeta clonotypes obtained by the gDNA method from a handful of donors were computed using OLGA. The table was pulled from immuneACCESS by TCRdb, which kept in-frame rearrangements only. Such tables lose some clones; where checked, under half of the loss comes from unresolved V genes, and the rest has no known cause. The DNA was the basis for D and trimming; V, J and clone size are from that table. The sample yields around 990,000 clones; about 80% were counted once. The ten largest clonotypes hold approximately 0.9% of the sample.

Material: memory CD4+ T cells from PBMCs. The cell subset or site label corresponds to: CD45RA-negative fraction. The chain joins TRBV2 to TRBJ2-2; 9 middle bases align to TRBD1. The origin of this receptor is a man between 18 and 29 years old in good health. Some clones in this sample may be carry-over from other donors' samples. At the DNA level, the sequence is TGTGCCAGCAGTGAATTTGGACAGGGGAACGGGGAGCTGTTTTTT. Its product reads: CASSEFGQGNGELFF.